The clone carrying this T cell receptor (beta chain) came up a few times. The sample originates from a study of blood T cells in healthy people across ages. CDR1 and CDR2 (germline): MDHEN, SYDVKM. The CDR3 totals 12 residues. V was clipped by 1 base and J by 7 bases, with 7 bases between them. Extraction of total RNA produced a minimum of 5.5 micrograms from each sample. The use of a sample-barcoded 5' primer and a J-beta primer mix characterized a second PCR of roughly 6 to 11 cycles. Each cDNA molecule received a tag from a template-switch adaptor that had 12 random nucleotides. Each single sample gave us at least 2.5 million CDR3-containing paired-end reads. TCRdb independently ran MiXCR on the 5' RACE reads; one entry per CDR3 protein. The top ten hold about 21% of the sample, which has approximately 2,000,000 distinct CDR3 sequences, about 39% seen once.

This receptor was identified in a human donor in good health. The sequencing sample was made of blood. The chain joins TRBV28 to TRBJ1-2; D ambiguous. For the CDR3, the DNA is TGTGCCAGCAGTTTATTTCCCTTTGGCTACACCTTC. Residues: CASSLFPFGYTF.